One and the same sample provided the 30 T cell receptor beta chains below, sequenced in a study of T-cell reconstitution after alpha-beta-depleted transplantation in children. It was with unique molecular identifiers that the TCRbeta library was prepared. TCRdb reanalysed the PCR reads using MiXCR and keeps one entry per CDR3 protein. This sample has hundreds of thousands of distinct CDR3 sequences, with approximately 15% found just once. The input for sequencing was PBMCs, mostly from graft donor cells, taken 360 days after TCRalphabeta/CD19-depleted stem cell transplant. The receptors originated from a male patient under 10 years old who had a stem cell transplant for acute lymphoblastic leukemia, so the T cells may come from the graft donor.

A few counts support this clonotype. This rearrangement joins TRBV12-3 or TRBV12-4 to TRBJ1-2; D may be TRBD1 (6 bases). V shed 8 bases and J shed 2 bases, with 15 bases lying between them. This CDR3 spans 14 amino acids. The CDR3 spells CASARQAKNYGYTF. The CDR3 region has the DNA TGTGCCAGCGCCCGACAGGCGAAAAACTATGGCTACACCTTC.

This sequence joins TRBV4-2 and TRBJ1-4; no clear D gene. V dropped 2 bases and J dropped 8 bases, with 12 bases sitting between them. Germline loops: CDR1 LGHNA, CDR2 YNFKEQ. The CDR3 spans 14 residues. The CDR3 sequence is CASSQPSSAEKLFF. The CDR3, as DNA: TGTGCCAGCAGCCAACCCTCCTCTGCCGAAAAACTGTTTTTT.

This clonotype was counted only a few times. The CDR3 region is CATLALASPNVYF. The CDR3 nucleotides read TGCGCCACCTTGGCTCTCGCTAGCCCTAACGTGTACTTC. The chain couples TRBV5-1 to TRBJ2-5, with D perhaps matching TRBD2 (5 bases). V dropped 9 bases and J dropped 13 bases, with 25 bases sitting between them. This CDR3 comprises 13 residues. CDR1 is SGHRS and CDR2 is YFSETQ in the germline V gene. Full variable domain (rest looked up from reference TRBV5-1 and TRBJ2-5): KAGVTQTPRYLIKTRGQQVTLSCSPISGHRSVSWYQQTPGQGLQFLFEYFSETQRNKGNFPGRFSGRQFSNSRSEMNVSTLELGDSALYLCATLALASPNVYFGPGTRLLVL.

The chain is built from TRBV6-2 or TRBV6-3 and TRBJ2-1; TRBD2 aligns across 8 bases. Germline V gene lookup returns CDR1 MNHEY and CDR2 SVGEGT. After removal of 0 bases from V and 14 bases from J, the junction contained 9 bases not matched to a gene. The CDR3 runs 14 residues. CDR3 protein: CASSYSPGLGSEFF. The CDR3 DNA reads TGTGCCAGCAGTTACTCGCCGGGACTAGGGTCTGAGTTCTTC.

V usage is TRBV20-1 and J usage is TRBJ2-3; 14 positions agree with TRBD2. Trimming removed 6 bases from V and 2 bases from J; junction bases left unmatched: 13. Germline V gives CDR1 DFQATT, CDR2 SNEGSKA (reference sequence). The CDR3 length is 18 residues. DNA for the CDR3: TGCAGTGCAGAGGGGGGGACTAGCGGGGGATCTGACACAGATACGCAGTATTTT. Protein product: CSAEGGTSGGSDTDTQYF.

The chain carries TRBV6-1 and TRBJ1-1; TRBD1 might be the D (6 bases). The CDR3 spans 15 residues. CDR1 and CDR2 from the germline V gene are MNHNS and SASEGT. V gave up 5 bases and J gave up 4 bases, with 17 bases separating them. The CDR3 region is CASSPEGGYGTEAFF. CDR3 in DNA: TGTGCCAGCAGTCCCGAGGGGGGGTATGGCACTGAAGCTTTCTTT.

The chain couples TRBV7-2 to TRBJ2-5, with TRBD2 as a possible D gene (6 bases). The V gene's germline CDR1 is SGHTA and CDR2 FQGNSA. V was cut by 1 base and J by 9 bases, with 21 bases left in between. This CDR3 region has 16 residues. The CDR3, as DNA: TGTGCCAGCAGCTTAGAAGGCCGGGGCCCCACGGGGGCCCAGTACTTC. Encoded protein: CASSLEGRGPTGAQYF.

The table lists this clonotype with many counts. The chain is built from TRBV12-3 or TRBV12-4 and TRBJ2-7, with unresolved D. V was pared by 6 bases and J by 2 bases, with 11 bases between. The CDR3 contains 13 residues. CDR3 protein: CASSLRLAYEQYF. DNA for the CDR3: TGTGCCAGCAGCCTCAGGTTGGCCTACGAGCAGTACTTC.

In this sample, this clonotype turned up a few times. The V call is TRBV7-9, the J call TRBJ1-5; a possible D gene is TRBD1 (5 bases). The CDR3 loop spans 14 amino acids. The ends were cut back, 5 bases at V and 6 bases at J, with 14 bases in the middle. Germline V gene sequence: CDR1 SEHNR, CDR2 FQNEAQ (reference sequence). CDR3 protein: CASSPDVGVQPQHF. The CDR3 DNA is TGTGCCAGCAGCCCGGACGTGGGGGTTCAGCCCCAGCATTTT.

In this sample, this clonotype turned up a few times. The rearrangement links TRBV10-3 to TRBJ2-2, with TRBD2 identical over 8 bases. There are 17 residues in the CDR3. V dropped 3 bases and J dropped 3; count of bases not matched to a gene: 9. Looked up from germline, CDR1 is ENHRY and CDR2 is SYGVKD. The CDR3 here is CAISDLGRDKYTGELFF. CDR3 in DNA: TGTGCCATCAGTGACCTCGGGAGGGATAAGTACACCGGGGAGCTGTTTTTT.

This clonotype turned up a few times. This chain links TRBV12-3 or TRBV12-4 with TRBJ2-7; weak D call: TRBD2 (6 bases). The V end was cut by 3 bases, the J end by 3 bases, with 12 bases between. This CDR3 region has 14 residues. As DNA, the CDR3 is TGTGCCAGCAGTTTTGGCGGGGTTCGCTACGAGCAGTACTTC. Its protein product is CASSFGGVRYEQYF.

This chain links TRBV24-1 with TRBJ2-3; D gene ambiguous. CDR1 and CDR2 from the germline V gene are KGHDR and SFDVKD. V was clipped by 1 base and J by 0 bases, with 16 bases between them. The CDR3 is 18 residues long. The chain's CDR3 is CATSDFRSDKQSTDTQYF. The CDR3 region has the DNA TGTGCCACCAGTGATTTCCGTTCAGATAAACAAAGCACAGATACGCAGTATTTT.

This clonotype was picked up many times. This chain connects TRBV5-1 to TRBJ2-3; a possible D gene is TRBD1 (6 bases). Trimming took 6 bases from V and 3 from J, leaving 11 bases between them. CDR1 and CDR2 (germline): SGHRS, YFSETQ. The CDR3 loop spans 13 amino acids. The CDR3 nucleotides are TGCGCCAGCACCCCACAGGGAACAGATACGCAGTATTTT. This encodes CASTPQGTDTQYF.

There are a few counts of this clonotype. The gene calls are TRBV29-1 and TRBJ1-1; 8 bases map to TRBD1. The CDR3 covers 15 residues. Per germline, CDR1 SQVTM and CDR2 ANQGSEA. Trimming cost V 2 bases and J 1 base; bases outside gene matches: 6. CDR3 protein: CSVEFAGGPNTEAFF. The CDR3 nucleotides are TGCAGCGTTGAATTTGCAGGGGGCCCGAACACTGAAGCTTTCTTT.

This clonotype came up a few times. In DNA, the CDR3 is TGCAGTGCCTCCGACCTAACCAGGGATACGCAGTATTTT. Protein: CSASDLTRDTQYF. The rearrangement joins TRBV20-1 to TRBJ2-3; D not resolved. The germline V and J ends were trimmed by 6 bases and 6 bases, with 16 bases remaining between them. This CDR3 has 13 amino acids. Germline V gene sequence: CDR1 DFQATT, CDR2 SNEGSKA (reference sequence).

In its sample, this clonotype was seen a few times. The chain uses TRBV5-6 and TRBJ2-7; 8 bases match TRBD2. Germline lookup yields CDR1 SGHDT and CDR2 YYEEEE. V gave up 0 bases and J gave up 2 bases; unmatched junction bases: 4. CDR3 length equals 15 residues. CDR3 loop: CASSLGLAQTYEQYF. In DNA, the CDR3 is TGTGCCAGCAGCTTGGGACTAGCGCAGACCTACGAGCAGTACTTC. The full variable domain, in which reference TRBV5-6 and TRBJ2-7 provide the parts outside the CDR3, is DAGVTQSPTHLIKTRGQQVTLRCSPKSGHDTVSWYQQALGQGPQFIFQYYEEEERQRGNFPDRFSGHQFPNYSSELNVNALLLGDSALYLCASSLGLAQTYEQYFGPGTRLTVT.

The chain links TRBV6-1 to TRBJ2-5; the match to TRBD2 covers 14 bases. The CDR3 totals 18 residues. After removal of 5 bases from V and 0 bases from J, the junction contained 8 bases not matched to a gene. Looked up from germline, CDR1 is MNHNS and CDR2 is SASEGT. Written as DNA, the CDR3 is TGTGCCAGCAGTCAACCGGGACTAGCGGGGGCCCACCAAGAGACCCAGTACTTC. This gives the protein CASSQPGLAGAHQETQYF.

This clonotype occurred many times. The chain joins TRBV12-3 or TRBV12-4 to TRBJ1-1; D is undetermined. Trimming left V 1 base short and J 1 base short, with 4 bases between. There are 13 residues in the CDR3. As DNA, the CDR3 is TGTGCCAGCAGTTTAGACGAGAACACTGAAGCTTTCTTT. This codes for CASSLDENTEAFF.

For the CDR3, the DNA is TGCGCCAGCAGCTTGTTATGGGGCTACAATGAGCAGTTCTTC. Residues: CASSLLWGYNEQFF. The chain has TRBV5-1 and TRBJ2-1; the D is unclear. CDR1 is SGHRS and CDR2 is YFSETQ in the germline V gene. V dropped 1 base and J dropped 3 bases, with 8 bases sitting between them. This CDR3 spans 14 amino acids. Full variable domain (outside the CDR3, taken from reference TRBV5-1 and TRBJ2-1): KAGVTQTPRYLIKTRGQQVTLSCSPISGHRSVSWYQQTPGQGLQFLFEYFSETQRNKGNFPGRFSGRQFSNSRSEMNVSTLELGDSALYLCASSLLWGYNEQFFGPGTRLTVL.

There are many counts of this clonotype. The rearrangement joins TRBV29-1 to TRBJ2-5, with D hard to call. CDR3 length: 12 amino acids. V was clipped by 0 bases and J by 5 bases, with 7 bases between them. Germline V gives CDR1 SQVTM, CDR2 ANQGSEA. The CDR3: CSVEEDRETQYF. Here the CDR3 DNA reads TGCAGCGTTGAAGAGGACCGTGAGACCCAGTACTTC.

This clonotype was picked up many times. V usage is TRBV7-8 and J usage is TRBJ2-2; weak D call: TRBD2 (5 bases). The CDR3 runs to 15 residues. Germline assignment: CDR1 SGHVS and CDR2 FQNEAQ. V lost 3 bases and J 0 bases, leaving 8 bases between the germline ends. The CDR3 loop reads CASSFNGANTGELFF. Here the CDR3 DNA reads TGTGCCAGCAGCTTTAACGGGGCGAACACCGGGGAGCTGTTTTTT.

In its sample, this clonotype was seen many times. The V and J genes are TRBV20-1 and TRBJ1-2, with 10 bases that match TRBD1. The CDR3 runs to 14 residues. Germline CDR1 and CDR2: DFQATT and SNEGSKA (reference sequence). V lost 6 bases and J lost 1; bases outside the gene matches: 5. DNA of the CDR3: TGCAGTGCGGGGACAGGGGACTTTAACTATGGCTACACCTTC. Translated: CSAGTGDFNYGYTF.

In this sample, this clonotype turned up many times. The CDR3 loop is CASSLSPGLVSYEQYF. The CDR3 DNA reads TGTGCCAGCAGTTTATCCCCGGGACTAGTCTCCTACGAGCAGTACTTC. This chain links TRBV27 with TRBJ2-7; 8 bases align to TRBD2. Per the germline V gene, CDR1 is MNHEY and CDR2 is SMNVEV (reference sequence). V was pared by 0 bases and J by 0 bases, with 4 bases of the junction left unmatched. CDR3 length: 16 amino acids.

The CDR3: CASSEAGTGELFF. CDR3 DNA: TGTGCCAGCAGTGAAGCAGGAACCGGGGAGCTGTTTTTT. The chain joins TRBV2 to TRBJ2-2; no clear D. The CDR3 consists of 13 residues. CDR1 is SNHLY, CDR2 FYNNEI, per germline. V dropped 0 bases and J dropped 5 bases, with 4 bases sitting between them.

In this sample, this clonotype turned up a few times. V is TRBV10-1 and J is TRBJ2-1; 8 bases are a match to TRBD1. This CDR3 is 16 amino acids long. The V gene's germline CDR1 is WNHNN and CDR2 SYGVQD (reference sequence). With V trimmed by 7 bases and J by 6 bases, 14 bases remained unmatched. Here the CDR3 reads CASKGGGQGGLNEQFF. The CDR3 nucleotides read TGCGCCAGCAAGGGTGGTGGACAGGGTGGTCTCAATGAGCAGTTCTTC.

The chain couples TRBV3-1 to TRBJ2-3; 7 nucleotides agree with TRBD2. V lost 6 bases, J lost 2 bases, and 5 bases stayed unmatched. From germline, CDR1 is LGHDT and CDR2 YNNKEL (reference sequence). The CDR3 contains 14 residues. The CDR3 region has the DNA TGTGCCAGCAGTCGGGGAGGGCCCACAGATACGCAGTATTTT. Protein: CASSRGGPTDTQYF.

This clonotype was recorded many times. The V and J genes are TRBV5-1 and TRBJ1-5; the match to TRBD1 covers 7 bases. Germline values: CDR1 SGHRS, CDR2 YFSETQ. The CDR3 totals 15 residues. J lost 4 bases, V lost 6 bases, and 10 bases had no gene match. The CDR3 sequence is CASKETGKDNQPQHF. DNA for the CDR3: TGCGCCAGCAAGGAGACAGGGAAGGATAATCAGCCCCAGCATTTT.

The rearrangement links TRBV5-1 to TRBJ2-3; TRBD2 aligns across 11 bases. The V and J ends lost 5 bases and 3 bases, in that order; junction bases with no gene match: 5. CDR1 and CDR2 from the germline V gene are SGHRS and YFSETQ. The CDR3 runs to 15 residues. The CDR3 protein is CASRFGTSGTDTQYF. CDR3 DNA sequence: TGCGCCAGCAGGTTCGGGACTAGCGGTACAGATACGCAGTATTTT.

V gene TRBV6-1 combines with J gene TRBJ1-1; 8 bases map to TRBD1. The germline V gene encodes CDR1 MNHNS and CDR2 SASEGT. Trimming cost V 7 bases and J 1 base; bases outside gene matches: 5. The CDR3 is made up of 14 amino acids. CDR3 amino acids: CASKYGTGNTEAFF. The DNA of the CDR3 is TGTGCCAGCAAATACGGGACAGGGAACACTGAAGCTTTCTTT.

This chain links TRBV19 with TRBJ2-6, with 7 bases matching TRBD1. This CDR3 spans 17 amino acids. Germline assignment: CDR1 LNHDA and CDR2 SQIVND (reference sequence). The ends lost 6 bases at V and 0 bases at J; junction bases unmatched: 8. The CDR3 sequence: CASRTWDSHSGANVLTF. DNA of the CDR3: TGTGCCAGTAGAACCTGGGACAGTCACTCTGGGGCCAACGTCCTGACTTTC.